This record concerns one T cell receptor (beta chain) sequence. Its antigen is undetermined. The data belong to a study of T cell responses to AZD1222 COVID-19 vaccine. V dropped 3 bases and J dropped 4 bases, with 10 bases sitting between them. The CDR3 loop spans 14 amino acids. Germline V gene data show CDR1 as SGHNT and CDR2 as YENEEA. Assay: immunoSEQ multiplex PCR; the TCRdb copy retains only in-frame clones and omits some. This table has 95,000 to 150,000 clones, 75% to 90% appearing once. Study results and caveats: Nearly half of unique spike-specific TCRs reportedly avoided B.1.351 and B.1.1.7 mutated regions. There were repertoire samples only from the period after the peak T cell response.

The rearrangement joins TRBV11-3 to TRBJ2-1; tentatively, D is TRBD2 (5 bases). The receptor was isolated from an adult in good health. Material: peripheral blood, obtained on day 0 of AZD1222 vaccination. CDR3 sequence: CASSLGDPYNEQFF. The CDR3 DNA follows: TGTGCCAGCAGCTTGGGAGACCCATACAATGAGCAGTTCTTC.